Sequencing of this T cell receptor (beta chain) was carried out in a study of shared clonotypes between healthy human individuals. Germline assignment: CDR1 SGHDT and CDR2 YYEEEE. The CDR3 loop spans 14 amino acids. With V trimmed by 4 bases and J by 10 bases, 12 bases remained unmatched. CD8 cells regarded as naive lacked CD45RO, were positively chosen for CCR7, and omitted terminally differentiated effector memory CD45RA+ cells. Genomic DNA of every subset was divided equally among multiple immunoSEQ plates. The input for sorted-subset replicate PCRs was about 200 ng DNA, tens of thousands of T cell genomes. Clones were read by immunoSEQ multiplex PCR, and TCRdb kept only the in-frame ones, dropping some. The sample shows around 2.1 million clones, 85% to 95% of them seen only once.

The receptor comes from a man between 18 and 35 years old in good health. Some clones in this sample may be carry-over from other donors' samples. Sequencing was done on a sample of naive CD8+ T cells from PBMCs. The chain recombines TRBV5-6 with TRBJ1-2; 8 nucleotides agree with TRBD1. The DNA for the CDR3 is TGTGCCAGCAGCCGCGGACAGGGCTTACCATACTACACCTTC. Amino acid sequence: CASSRGQGLPYYTF.